One TCR beta chain is described in this entry. As yet, its antigen is unknown. TCRdb's copy holds only in-frame clones and misses some; the assay was immunoSEQ multiplex PCR. The table records 180,000 or so clones, around 90% of them present only once. The CDR3 has 17 amino acids. V lost 4 bases and J lost 6; bases outside the gene matches: 15. The germline V gene has CDR1 GTSNPN and CDR2 SVGIG (reference sequence). The data originate from a study of T cell responses to AZD1222 COVID-19 vaccine. Points from the study as a whole: Compared with day 0, the breadth and depth of the Spike-specific TCR repertoire rose significantly after two doses of AZD1222. At study baseline, merely roughly 6 AZD1222 recipients were seropositive. Along spike, vaccine-associated CD4 TCRs were found throughout, with dominance at 160-218 and 743-854. After the peak T cell response, and only then, were repertoires sampled.

The chain links TRBV30 to TRBJ1-6, with 7 bases aligning to TRBD1. This sequence originates from an adult who received the AZD1222 COVID-19 vaccine. The sequenced sample was peripheral blood, obtained 28 days after the second AZD1222 dose. The CDR3 region has the DNA TGTGCCTGGACGCAGGGAATAGGGGGCGCCGGTAATTCACCCCTCCACTTT. Translation: CAWTQGIGGAGNSPLHF.